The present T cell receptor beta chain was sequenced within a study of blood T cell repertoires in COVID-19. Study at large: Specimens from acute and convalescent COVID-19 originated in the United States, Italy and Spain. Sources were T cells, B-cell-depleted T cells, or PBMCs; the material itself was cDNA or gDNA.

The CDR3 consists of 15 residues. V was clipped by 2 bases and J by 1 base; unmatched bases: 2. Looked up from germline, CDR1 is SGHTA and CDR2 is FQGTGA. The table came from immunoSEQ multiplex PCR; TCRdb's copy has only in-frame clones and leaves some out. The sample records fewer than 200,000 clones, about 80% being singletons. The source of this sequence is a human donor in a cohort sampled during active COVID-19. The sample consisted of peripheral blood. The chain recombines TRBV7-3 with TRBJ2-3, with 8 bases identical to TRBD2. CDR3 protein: CASSLGRGGTDTQYF. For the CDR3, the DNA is TGTGCCAGCAGCTTAGGGCGGGGGGGCACAGATACGCAGTATTTT. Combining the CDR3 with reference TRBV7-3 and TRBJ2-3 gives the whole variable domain GAGVSQTPSNKVTEKGKYVELRCDPISGHTALYWYRQSLGQGPEFLIYFQGTGAADDSGLPNDRFFAVRPEGSVSTLKIQRTERGDSAVYLCASSLGRGGTDTQYFGPGTRLTVL.